This T cell receptor beta chain was obtained from a study of T cell responses to AZD1222 COVID-19 vaccine. Study at large: Second doses that came at about 4 or about 12 weeks were put together. Findings and caveats of the study: Spike regions recognized by vaccine-associated CD4 TCRs spanned the protein, led by 160-218 and 743-854.

Germline-derived CDR1 and CDR2 are MDHEN and SYDVKM. There are 11 residues in the CDR3. V shed 7 bases and J shed 6 bases, with 4 bases lying between them. This clone was detected only once. Its antigen remains unknown. Method: immunoSEQ multiplex PCR; TCRdb's copy keeps in-frame clones and lacks some. Here the sample spans over 110,000 clones, just under 95% being singletons. The material sequenced was peripheral blood, taken on day 0 of AZD1222 vaccination. The sequence was collected from an adult in good health. The gene calls are TRBV28 and TRBJ1-6; no reliable D call. CDR3 region: CASMGNSPLHF. The DNA for the CDR3 is TGTGCCAGCATGGGTAATTCACCCCTCCACTTT. Based on the CDR3 plus reference TRBV28 and TRBJ1-6, the full variable domain is DVKVTQSSRYLVKRTGEKVFLECVQDMDHENMFWYRQDPGLGLRLIYFSYDVKMKEKGDIPEGYSVSREKKERFSLILESASTNQTSMYLCASMGNSPLHFGNGTRLTVT.